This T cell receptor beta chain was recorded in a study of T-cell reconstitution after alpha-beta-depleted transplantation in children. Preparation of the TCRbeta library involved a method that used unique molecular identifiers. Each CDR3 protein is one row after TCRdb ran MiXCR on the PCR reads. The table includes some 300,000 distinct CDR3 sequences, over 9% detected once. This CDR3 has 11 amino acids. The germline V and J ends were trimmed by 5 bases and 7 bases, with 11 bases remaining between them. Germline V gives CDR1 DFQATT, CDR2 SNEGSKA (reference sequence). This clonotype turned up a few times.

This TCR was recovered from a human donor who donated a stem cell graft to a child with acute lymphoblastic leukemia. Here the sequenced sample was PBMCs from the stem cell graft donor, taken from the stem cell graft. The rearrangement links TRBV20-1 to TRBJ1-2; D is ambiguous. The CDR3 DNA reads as TGCAGTGCTCGGAACGAGGTTGGCTACACCTTC. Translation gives CSARNEVGYTF.